The 20 T cell receptor beta chains below all came from one sample that was sequenced in a study of T-cell reconstitution after alpha-beta-depleted transplantation in children (dated by TCRdb to between 2015 and 2016). The treatment or condition label here, explained by the study, means: allogeneic hematopoietic cell transplantation with graft depleted of TCRalphabeta T cells and CD19 B cells. Library generation was performed with PCR. Sequencing was carried out with an Illumina HiSeq 2500. Molecular barcoding was employed in the preparation of TCR libraries, with unique molecular identifiers being used to normalize TCRbeta repertoire quantification. The raw public data were reprocessed by TCRdb itself: fastp quality trimming at Q25, MiXCR clonotype calling, in-frame beta chains only. Rows with one shared CDR3 protein collapse into an entry with the most common genes and DNA. For this sample there are about 440,000 distinct CDR3 sequences; 43% appear just once. The ten largest clonotypes hold 27% of the sample.

This specimen was PBMCs, taken before TCRalphabeta/CD19-depleted stem cell transplant. The source of these receptors is a girl aged 2-10 years with aplastic anemia, due to receive a stem cell transplant.

This sequence joins TRBV6-5 and TRBJ2-5, with a tentative D call TRBD1 (5 bases). CDR3 size: 14 residues. V gave up 4 bases and J gave up 5 bases, with 14 bases separating them. Germline CDR1 and CDR2: MNHEY and SVGAGI. The CDR3 loop reads CASSWGRASETQYF. CDR3 nucleotide sequence: TGTGCCAGCAGTTGGGGCAGGGCCTCGGAGACCCAGTACTTC.

This clonotype turned up a few times. This chain links TRBV5-1 with TRBJ2-1; D is perhaps TRBD2 (6 bases). Germline CDR1 reads SGHRS; CDR2 reads YFSETQ. The V and J ends lost 4 bases and 4 bases respectively, with 18 bases between them. The CDR3 has 16 residues. The CDR3 region has the DNA TGCGCCAGCAGCCCCGGAGGGGCTCGTCTTTACAATGAGCAGTTCTTC. Amino acids: CASSPGGARLYNEQFF.

This clonotype showed up just a few times. The rearrangement links TRBV12-3 or TRBV12-4 to TRBJ2-2; D is uncertain. The CDR3 is 17 residues long. Deletions cut 2 bases from V and 1 base from J, with 14 bases between. CDR3: CASSLYGPLRNTGELFF. CDR3 coding DNA: TGTGCCAGCAGTTTATACGGGCCCCTCCGGAACACCGGGGAGCTGTTTTTT.

This clonotype was seen many times. The CDR3 coding sequence is TGTGCCACCAGTGATAAGGCGGGCTTGGGGACAGATACGCAGTATTTT. Protein: CATSDKAGLGTDTQYF. The V call is TRBV24-1, the J call TRBJ2-3; D is possibly TRBD2 (5 bases). CDR1 is KGHDR and CDR2 is SFDVKD in the germline V gene. Trimming left V 3 bases short and J 3 bases short, with 15 bases between. This CDR3 region has 16 residues.

This clonotype occurred many times. The chain employs TRBV6-1 and TRBJ2-3; D gene unclear. V lost 4 bases and J 1 base, leaving 9 bases between the germline ends. Germline V gene data show CDR1 as MNHNS and CDR2 as SASEGT. The CDR3 sequence is 14 residues long. This CDR3 is CASSVPWRTDTQYF. The CDR3 coding sequence is TGTGCCAGCAGTGTACCGTGGCGCACAGATACGCAGTATTTT.

This clonotype showed up many times. This chain joins TRBV27 and TRBJ2-7; D possibly corresponds to TRBD2 (6 bases). Trimming shortened V by 4 bases and J by 0 bases, and 10 bases separated the two germline ends. Germline V CDR1 and CDR2: MNHEY, SMNVEV (reference sequence). The CDR3 extends over 14 amino acids. The CDR3 protein is CASSYGGNSYEQYF. The DNA for the CDR3 is TGTGCCAGCAGTTATGGGGGGAACTCCTACGAGCAGTACTTC.

This clonotype has a handful of counts. This chain uses TRBV11-2 with TRBJ2-2, with 8 bases fitting TRBD2. J was trimmed by 5 bases and V by 4 bases; bases with no gene match: 9. The germline V gene encodes CDR1 SGHAT and CDR2 FQNNGV. The CDR3 consists of 16 residues. The CDR3 nucleotides are TGTGCCAGCAGCTATCGGGAGACTAGCGATACCGGGGAGCTGTTTTTT. Translating gives CASSYRETSDTGELFF.

The chain couples TRBV7-2 to TRBJ2-3; 11 bases fit TRBD2. The CDR3 totals 17 residues. The ends lost 1 base at V and 3 bases at J; junction bases unmatched: 6. Per the germline V gene, CDR1 is SGHTA and CDR2 is FQGNSA. CDR3 coding DNA: TGTGCCAGCAGCTTAGGCCCCAGACTAGCGGGGACAGATACGCAGTATTTT. Protein: CASSLGPRLAGTDTQYF. The variable domain in full, completed from reference TRBV7-2 and TRBJ2-3, reads GAGVSQSPSNKVTEKGKDVELRCDPISGHTALYWYRQSLGQGLEFLIYFQGNSAPDKSGLPSDRFSAERTGGSVSTLTIQRTQQEDSAVYLCASSLGPRLAGTDTQYFGPGTRLTVL.

The chain recombines TRBV6-5 with TRBJ2-5; D possibly corresponds to TRBD2 (5 bases). The V end lost 3 bases, the J end lost 0 bases, and 14 bases lay between the germline ends. CDR3 length equals 16 residues. Germline V lookup: CDR1 MNHEY, CDR2 SVGAGI. The CDR3 bases are TGTGCCAGCAGTTATAGGTCAGTGGGAGACCAAGAGACCCAGTACTTC. This codes for CASSYRSVGDQETQYF.

V and J are TRBV7-3 and TRBJ2-1; 7 bases match TRBD2. In germline, CDR1 is SGHTA, CDR2 FQGTGA. J was trimmed by 10 bases and V by 1 base; bases with no gene match: 7. This CDR3 is built from 14 residues. Written as DNA, the CDR3 is TGTGCCAGCAGCTTAATCGGCGGGAGCGGGGAGCAGTTCTTC. Translating it yields CASSLIGGSGEQFF.

J is TRBJ2-1 and V is TRBV5-1, with D perhaps matching TRBD2 (6 bases). V gave up 4 bases and J gave up 4 bases, with 9 bases separating them. The germline V gene has CDR1 SGHRS and CDR2 YFSETQ. This CDR3 is 13 amino acids long. CDR3: CASSPEGYNEQFF. The CDR3 bases are TGCGCCAGCAGCCCGGAGGGATACAATGAGCAGTTCTTC.

This clonotype was seen many times. The chain carries TRBV20-1 and TRBJ2-1, with 8 positions matching TRBD1. This CDR3 region has 15 residues. Trimming removed 5 bases from V and 3 bases from J; junction bases left unmatched: 9. Germline V lookup: CDR1 DFQATT, CDR2 SNEGSKA (reference sequence). CDR3 protein: CSAGDRPKGYNEQFF. CDR3 bases: TGCAGTGCTGGGGACAGGCCTAAAGGCTACAATGAGCAGTTCTTC.

This clonotype was detected ten times or more. The chain employs TRBV5-1 and TRBJ2-1; 8 nucleotides line up with TRBD2. The CDR3 has 17 residues. Germline-derived CDR1 and CDR2 are SGHRS and YFSETQ. V dropped 5 bases and J dropped 7; count of bases not matched to a gene: 17. The CDR3 sequence: CASRPGASGSRGNEQFF. DNA for the CDR3: TGCGCCAGCAGACCCGGGGCTAGCGGGTCGCGAGGAAATGAGCAGTTCTTC.

This chain connects TRBV7-9 to TRBJ1-5; 7 bases are shared with TRBD1. With V trimmed by 2 bases and J by 8 bases, 6 bases remained unmatched. The germline gives CDR1 SEHNR, CDR2 FQNEAQ (reference sequence). The CDR3 covers 14 residues. The CDR3 DNA follows: TGTGCCAGCAGCTTACCAGGGGGGAATGAGCCCCAGCATTTT. Translated: CASSLPGGNEPQHF. The full variable domain, completed using reference TRBV7-9 and TRBJ1-5, is DTGVSQNPRHKITKRGQNVTFRCDPISEHNRLYWYRQTLGQGPEFLTYFQNEAQLEKSRLLSDRFSAERPKGSFSTLEIQRTEQGDSAMYLCASSLPGGNEPQHFGDGTRLSIL.

The chain employs TRBV20-1 and TRBJ2-7; D may correspond to TRBD1 or TRBD2 (5 bases each). Germline-derived CDR1 and CDR2 are DFQATT and SNEGSKA (reference sequence). This CDR3 contains 14 residues. The V and J ends lost 5 bases and 0 bases respectively, with 14 bases between them. This CDR3 reads CSARGPSSSYEQYF. DNA of the CDR3: TGCAGTGCTCGGGGACCCTCGAGCTCCTACGAGCAGTACTTC.

V gene TRBV6-5 combines with J gene TRBJ2-5; the match to TRBD1 covers 9 bases. The ends lost 2 bases at V and 5 bases at J; junction bases unmatched: 6. This CDR3 region has 15 residues. Germline V gene sequence: CDR1 MNHEY, CDR2 SVGAGI. The DNA of the CDR3 is TGTGCCAGCAGTTACCCTACAGGGGGCTGGGAGACCCAGTACTTC. Its protein product is CASSYPTGGWETQYF.

In its sample, this clonotype was seen many times. The chain carries TRBV12-3 or TRBV12-4 and TRBJ1-4; D is possibly TRBD1 (5 bases). This CDR3 comprises 14 residues. Trimming removed 7 bases from V and 8 bases from J, with 17 bases in between. The CDR3 coding sequence is TGTGCCAGCACTATTACAGGTCGAAACGAAAAACTGTTTTTT. This gives the protein CASTITGRNEKLFF.

The J gene is TRBJ2-7, the V gene TRBV10-3; 8 bases line up with TRBD2. Germline assignment: CDR1 ENHRY and CDR2 SYGVKD. This CDR3 spans 15 amino acids. Trimming cost V 2 bases and J 1 base; bases outside gene matches: 4. The CDR3 region is CAISEPTGGSYEQYF. The CDR3 DNA reads as TGTGCCATCAGTGAGCCGACGGGGGGGTCCTACGAGCAGTACTTC.

The chain links TRBV7-2 to TRBJ2-3, with 7 nucleotides matching TRBD2. Germline V lookup: CDR1 SGHTA, CDR2 FQGNSA. The CDR3 covers 14 residues. Losses at the gene ends were 5 bases for V and 1 base for J; bases not matched to a gene: 3. The CDR3, as DNA: TGTGCCAGCAGCCCTGGACTAGGCACAGATACGCAGTATTTT. Translating it yields CASSPGLGTDTQYF.

The rearrangement joins TRBV6-1 to TRBJ2-7; D perhaps matches TRBD2 (6 bases). With 1 base removed from V and 1 base from J, the gap between germline ends came to 11 bases. Germline V gene data show CDR1 as MNHNS and CDR2 as SASEGT. The CDR3 is made up of 15 amino acids. The CDR3 DNA is TGTGCCAGCAGTGAAGGTCTAGCGAGGTCCTACGAGCAGTACTTC. Translated: CASSEGLARSYEQYF.